The sequence of this TCR beta chain was determined in a study of technical replicates of blood from a few donors. Data came from immunoSEQ multiplex PCR; TCRdb stores just in-frame clones and leaves some out. The table shows tens of thousands of clones, with about 88% occurring only once. The CDR3 consists of 14 residues. Trimming took 3 bases from V and 3 from J, leaving 9 bases between them. The germline V gene has CDR1 SEHNR and CDR2 FQNEAQ (reference sequence). This clone was recorded only once. Sequenced sample: PBMCs. This sequence was found in a human donor in good health. Some clones in this sample may be carry-over from other donors' samples. The chain employs TRBV7-9 and TRBJ2-1, with a possible D match to TRBD1 (6 bases). Here the CDR3 DNA reads TGTGCCAGCAGCTTTCGGGACAACTACAATGAGCAGTTCTTC. This translates into CASSFRDNYNEQFF.